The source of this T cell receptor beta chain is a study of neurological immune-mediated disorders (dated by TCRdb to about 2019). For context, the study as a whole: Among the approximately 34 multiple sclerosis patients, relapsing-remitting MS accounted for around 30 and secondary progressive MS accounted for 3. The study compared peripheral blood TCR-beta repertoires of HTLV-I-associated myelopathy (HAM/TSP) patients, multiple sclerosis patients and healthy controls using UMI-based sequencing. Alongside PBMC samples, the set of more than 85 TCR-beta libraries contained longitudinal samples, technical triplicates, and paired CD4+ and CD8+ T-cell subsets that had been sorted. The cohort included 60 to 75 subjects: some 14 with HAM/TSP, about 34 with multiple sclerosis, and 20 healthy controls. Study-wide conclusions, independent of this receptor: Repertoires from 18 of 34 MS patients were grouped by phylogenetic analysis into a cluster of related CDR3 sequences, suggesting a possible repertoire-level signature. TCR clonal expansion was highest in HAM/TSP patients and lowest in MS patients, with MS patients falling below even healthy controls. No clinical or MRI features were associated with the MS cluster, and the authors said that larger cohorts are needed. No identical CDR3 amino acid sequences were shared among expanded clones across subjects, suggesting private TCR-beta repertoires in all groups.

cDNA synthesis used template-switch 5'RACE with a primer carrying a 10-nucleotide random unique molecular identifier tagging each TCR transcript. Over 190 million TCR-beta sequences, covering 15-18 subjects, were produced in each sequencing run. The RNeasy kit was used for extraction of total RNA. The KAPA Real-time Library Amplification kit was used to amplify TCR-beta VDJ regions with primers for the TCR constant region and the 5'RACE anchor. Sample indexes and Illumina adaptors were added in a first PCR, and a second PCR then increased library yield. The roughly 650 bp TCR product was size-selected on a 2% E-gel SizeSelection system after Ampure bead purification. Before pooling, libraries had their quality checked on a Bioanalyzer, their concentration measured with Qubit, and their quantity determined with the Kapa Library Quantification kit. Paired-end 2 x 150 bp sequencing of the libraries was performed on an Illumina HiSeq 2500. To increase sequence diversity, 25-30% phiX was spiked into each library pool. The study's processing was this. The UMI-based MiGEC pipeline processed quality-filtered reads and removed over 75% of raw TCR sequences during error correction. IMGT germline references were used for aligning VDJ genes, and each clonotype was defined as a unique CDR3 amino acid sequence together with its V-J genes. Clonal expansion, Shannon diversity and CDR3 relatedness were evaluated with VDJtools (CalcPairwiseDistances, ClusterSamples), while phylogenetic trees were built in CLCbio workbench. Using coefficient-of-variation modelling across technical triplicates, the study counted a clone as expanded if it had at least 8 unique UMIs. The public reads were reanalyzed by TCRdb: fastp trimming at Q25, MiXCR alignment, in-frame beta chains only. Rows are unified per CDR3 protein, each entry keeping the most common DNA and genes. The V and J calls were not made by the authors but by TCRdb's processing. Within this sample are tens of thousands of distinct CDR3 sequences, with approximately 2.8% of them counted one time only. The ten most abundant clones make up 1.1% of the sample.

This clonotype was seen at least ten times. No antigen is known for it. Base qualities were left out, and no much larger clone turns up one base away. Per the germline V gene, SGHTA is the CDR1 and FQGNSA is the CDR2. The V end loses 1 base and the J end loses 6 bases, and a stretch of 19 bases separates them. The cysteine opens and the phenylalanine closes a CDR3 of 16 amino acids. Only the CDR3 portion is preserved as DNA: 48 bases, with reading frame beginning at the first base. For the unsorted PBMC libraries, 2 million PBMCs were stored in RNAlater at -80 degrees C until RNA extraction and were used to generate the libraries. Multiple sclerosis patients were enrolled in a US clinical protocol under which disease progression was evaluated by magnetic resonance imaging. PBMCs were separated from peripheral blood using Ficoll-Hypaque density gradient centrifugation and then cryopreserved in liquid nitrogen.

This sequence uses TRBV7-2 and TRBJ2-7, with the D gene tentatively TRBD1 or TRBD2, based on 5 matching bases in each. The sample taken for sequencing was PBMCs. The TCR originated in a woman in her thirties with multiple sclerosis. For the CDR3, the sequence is CASSLEGMRGAGEQYF. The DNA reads TGTGCCAGCAGCTTAGAGGGGATGAGGGGCGCGGGCGAGCAGTACTTC.